The next 8 T cell receptor beta chains were all read from a single sample in a study of T cells after posttransplantation cyclophosphamide. Profiling relied on immunoSEQ multiplex PCR, and the TCRdb table lists in-frame clones only, not all of them. This table has 15,000 or so clones, roughly 91% appearing once. Methotrexate plus calcineurin inhibitor accompanied controls' myeloablative marrow transplants; sampling was 1 year later. The sample was PBMCs, taken after an allogeneic stem cell transplant with a calcineurin inhibitor and methotrexate. These receptors were taken from a male patient between 45 and 59 years old who received an allogeneic stem cell transplant from an unrelated donor, was CMV-positive, and had chronic GVHD only. Some T cells may be graft donor cells.

Written as DNA, the CDR3 is TGTGCCAGCAGCTTAGGGTATGGAGGCTATGGCTACACCTTC. It specifies CASSLGYGGYGYTF. The chain uses TRBV7-9 and TRBJ1-2; D gene uncertain. V was clipped by 1 base and J by 4 bases, with 10 bases between them. CDR3 length: 14 residues. Germline V gives CDR1 SEHNR, CDR2 FQNEAQ (reference sequence). The complete variable domain, with remaining parts taken from reference TRBV7-9 and TRBJ1-2, reads DTGVSQNPRHKITKRGQNVTFRCDPISEHNRLYWYRQTLGQGPEFLTYFQNEAQLEKSRLLSDRFSAERPKGSFSTLEIQRTEQGDSAMYLCASSLGYGGYGYTFGSGTRLTVV.

This chain connects TRBV2 to TRBJ1-2; TRBD1 might be the D (5 bases). Germline V gene lookup returns CDR1 SNHLY and CDR2 FYNNEI. Trimming stripped 7 bases from V and 2 bases from J, with 14 bases between. The CDR3 is 14 residues long. CDR3 nucleotide sequence: TGTGCCAGCAAAGCGACAGTATCGAACTATGGCTACACCTTC. Amino acid sequence: CASKATVSNYGYTF. The full variable domain, its missing parts supplied by reference TRBV2 and TRBJ1-2, is EPEVTQTPSHQVTQMGQEVILRCVPISNHLYFYWYRQILGQKVEFLVSFYNNEISEKSEIFDDQFSVERPDGSNFTLKIRSTKLEDSAMYFCASKATVSNYGYTFGSGTRLTVV.

The chain employs TRBV2 and TRBJ2-5; TRBD2 might be the D (5 bases). This CDR3 is 11 amino acids long. Between the trimmed V and J ends, which lost 4 bases and 5 bases, there was a span of 5 bases. Per germline, CDR1 SNHLY and CDR2 FYNNEI. The DNA of the CDR3 is TGTGCCAGCAGTGGGGAGGAGACCCAGTACTTC. Translation: CASSGEETQYF.

The V gene is TRBV7-2, the J gene TRBJ2-1; TRBD2 agrees at 13 bases. Germline V lookup: CDR1 SGHTA, CDR2 FQGNSA. The CDR3 is 13 amino acids. After removal of 6 bases from V and 7 bases from J, the junction contained 0 bases not matched to a gene. CDR3: CASRTSGGNEQFF. CDR3 nucleotides: TGTGCCAGCAGGACTAGCGGGGGGAATGAGCAGTTCTTC.

This chain joins TRBV6-5 and TRBJ1-3; D possibly corresponds to TRBD1 (5 bases). Trimming removed 4 bases from V and 0 bases from J, with 13 bases in between. Germline V gene sequence: CDR1 MNHEY, CDR2 SVGAGI. This CDR3 comprises 16 residues. The CDR3 reads CASSSGGLSSGNTIYF. The CDR3 DNA is TGTGCCAGCAGTTCCGGGGGACTGAGCTCTGGAAACACCATATATTTT.

V and J are TRBV27 and TRBJ2-7, with a possible D match to TRBD2 (5 bases). The CDR3 spans 13 residues. V was cut by 5 bases and J by 3 bases, with 11 bases left in between. In germline, CDR1 is MNHEY, CDR2 SMNVEV (reference sequence). In DNA, the CDR3 is TGTGCCAGCAGTCGCGGGTCCGACTACGAGCAGTACTTC. Translation: CASSRGSDYEQYF.

V gene TRBV28 combines with J gene TRBJ2-7, with D possibly TRBD1 on 6 matching bases. The germline gives CDR1 MDHEN, CDR2 SYDVKM. The CDR3 has 14 residues. Trimming took off 5 bases at V and 3 bases at J, with 14 bases between the two ends. The DNA of the CDR3 is TGTGCCAGCAGTGCCCCTGACAGGATCTACGAGCAGTACTTC. This codes for CASSAPDRIYEQYF. Full variable domain (remainder filled in from reference TRBV28 and TRBJ2-7): DVKVTQSSRYLVKRTGEKVFLECVQDMDHENMFWYRQDPGLGLRLIYFSYDVKMKEKGDIPEGYSVSREKKERFSLILESASTNQTSMYLCASSAPDRIYEQYFGPGTRLTVT.

V is TRBV2 and J is TRBJ2-7, with 7 bases aligning to TRBD1. V was clipped by 5 bases and J by 6 bases; unmatched bases: 10. CDR3 length: 14 amino acids. Per the germline V gene, CDR1 is SNHLY and CDR2 is FYNNEI. CDR3 coding DNA: TGTGCCAGCAGTTACGGGACAGTGAGCCTCGAGCAGTACTTC. It specifies CASSYGTVSLEQYF.